This T cell receptor beta chain was found in a study of blood T cell repertoires in COVID-19. CDR3 length: 14 amino acids. Germline V gene sequence: CDR1 SGHNT, CDR2 YYREEE (reference sequence). Germline trimming cut 4 bases from V and 4 bases from J; bases unmatched to any gene: 4. Using immunoSEQ multiplex PCR, the repertoire was profiled, and TCRdb retains in-frame clones only, with some absent. The table lists under 250,000 clones, just under 85% of them singletons. Assignment of participants to cohorts was predicated upon participant-reported clinical history. The TCR sequence derives from a woman between 40 and 55 years old with acute COVID-19. The specimen sequenced was PBMCs or T cells enriched from blood (not recorded which). This chain joins TRBV5-4 and TRBJ1-5, with 8 bases fitting TRBD1. The CDR3: CASSKDRANQPQHF. CDR3 DNA sequence: TGTGCCAGCAGCAAGGACAGGGCTAATCAGCCCCAGCATTTT.